This entry describes one TCR beta chain. The record originates from a study of T cell changes during pregnancy in multiple sclerosis. Measured with immunoSEQ multiplex PCR; TCRdb has only the in-frame clones, and not every one. The sample consists of over 55,000 clones, 80% to 95% of them appearing once. The germline gives CDR1 SEHNR, CDR2 FQNEAQ (reference sequence). Between the trimmed V and J ends, which lost 5 bases and 6 bases, there was a span of 19 bases. The CDR3 covers 15 residues. V is TRBV7-9 and J is TRBJ1-2, with D possibly matching TRBD1 (6 bases). The sequence was obtained from a female donor in good health, enrolled as a control in a pregnancy study. The input for sequencing was CD8+ T cells from peripheral blood mononuclear cells, taken in the third trimester of pregnancy. CDR3 sequence reads: CASSLEGGLGDGYTF. The CDR3 coding sequence is TGTGCCAGCAGCCTAGAAGGGGGTCTCGGAGATGGCTACACCTTC.